The clone carrying this T cell receptor (beta chain) was seen repeatedly, ten times or more. Trimming pared 6 bases from V and 5 bases from J, leaving 18 bases between. Per germline, CDR1 SGHRS and CDR2 YFSETQ. The CDR3 is 15 amino acids. This record comes from a study of T cell repertoires in cytomegalovirus infection. Each CDR3 protein gets one entry after TCRdb re-called the reads with MiXCR. The sample lists about 250,000 distinct CDR3 sequences; under 8.5% were seen once. The rearrangement uses TRBV5-1 and TRBJ2-1, with a tentative D call TRBD2 (6 bases). The clonotype was recovered from a human donor in good health (CMV status not recorded). Some clones in this sample may be carry-over from other donors' samples. Sequencing was performed on PBMCs. In nucleotides, the CDR3 is TGCGCCAGCACCCTGGCGGGGCGCCTCGACAATGAGCAGTTCTTC. Translated, it gives CASTLAGRLDNEQFF.